The 29 T cell receptor beta chains presented below share a single source sample, sequenced in a study of tumor-infiltrating lymphocytes in primary liver carcinoma. The source of the blood RNA was unsorted whole blood, and germline DNA was extracted as well. Making TCR beta cDNA involved approximately 510 ng total RNA and a constant-region primer. Three rounds of nested multiplex PCR with slightly modified ARM-PCR produced TCR beta libraries. Researchers ran the first two PCR rounds for ten to eleven cycles each with TRBV1-TRBV30 forward primers and a C-beta reverse primer. MiXCR was run by TCRdb on the multiplex PCR reads, yielding one entry per CDR3 protein. Of 310,000 or so distinct CDR3 sequences listed, nearly 60% are singletons. Material: peripheral blood. The receptors shown here come from a woman aged 25 to 39 with primary liver carcinoma and hepatitis B virus infection.

About this clonotype itself: Mismatch with germline at one junction end may stem from a read error. In DNA form, the CDR3 reads TGTGCCAGCATCTCGGGACCTCAAGAGACCCCGTACTTC. It encodes CASISGPQETPYF. The genes are TRBV11-3 and TRBJ2-5; D might be TRBD1 or TRBD2, each matching 5 bases. This CDR3 is 13 amino acids long. Germline V gene lookup returns CDR1 SGHNT and CDR2 YENEEA.

CDR3 amino acids: CASSRGDEPQHF. Here the CDR3 DNA reads TGTGCCAGCAGCCGGGGGGACGAGCCCCAGCATTTT. This chain connects TRBV12-3 or TRBV12-4 to TRBJ1-5; TRBD1 might be the D (5 bases). Trimming pared 6 bases from V and 8 bases from J, leaving 11 bases between. The CDR3 is made up of 12 amino acids.

This chain links TRBV6-1 with TRBJ2-1; D call uncertain. The germline V and J ends were trimmed by 7 bases and 0 bases, with 13 bases remaining between them. The CDR3 runs 15 residues. The germline V gene encodes CDR1 MNHNS and CDR2 SASEGT. As DNA, the CDR3 is TGTGCCAGCACTGCCATAAGGAGCTCCTACAATGAGCAGTTCTTC. Translating gives CASTAIRSSYNEQFF.

The J gene is TRBJ2-7, the V gene TRBV6-6, with 7 bases fitting TRBD2. The CDR3 extends over 15 amino acids. Germline V CDR1 and CDR2: MNHNY, SVGAGI (reference sequence). Losses at the gene ends were 1 base for V and 6 bases for J; bases not matched to a gene: 9. CDR3 sequence: CASSYWEGGSGEQYF. The CDR3 DNA sequence: TGTGCCAGCAGTTACTGGGAGGGCGGGAGCGGCGAGCAGTACTTC.

This clonotype was seen ten or more times. This sequence joins TRBV4-2 and TRBJ1-1, with D unclear. Germline CDR1 and CDR2: LGHNA and YNFKEQ. Trimming took off 1 base at V and 10 bases at J, with 13 bases between the two ends. The CDR3 sequence is 13 residues long. As DNA, the CDR3 is TGTGCCAGCAGCCAAGGGAGAGCAGCTGGAGCTTTCTTT. Its translation: CASSQGRAAGAFF.

A note on this clonotype: Since a much larger clone is just one base distant, this may be a read error. This chain connects TRBV6-2 or TRBV6-3 to TRBJ2-1; weak D call: TRBD1 (6 bases). CDR3 length: 13 residues. The V end lost 6 bases, the J end lost 5 bases, and 11 bases lay between the germline ends. Germline CDR1 and CDR2: MNHEY and SVGEGT. CDR3 in DNA: TGTGCCAGCAGGGGGGCAGGGAACAATGAGCAGTTCTTC. Its translation is CASRGAGNNEQFF.

The chain employs TRBV28 and TRBJ2-1, with 10 bases aligning to TRBD2. This CDR3 spans 15 amino acids. Germline V CDR1 and CDR2: MDHEN, SYDVKM. J was trimmed by 8 bases and V by 3 bases; bases with no gene match: 7. CDR3 bases: TGTGCCAGCAGTTTGGCTAGCGGGAGTGACCATGAGCAGTTCTTC. Its protein is CASSLASGSDHEQFF.

Note on this clonotype: This sequence may be a read error, since a much larger clone differs from it by one base. The J gene is TRBJ2-7, the V gene TRBV4-1; D not resolved. The germline V gene encodes CDR1 MGHRA and CDR2 YSYEKL. There are 15 residues in the CDR3. In DNA, the CDR3 is TGCGCCAGCAGCCAACCCCTAGTGAGCTCCGACGAGCAGTACTTC. It is translated as CASSQPLVSSDEQYF.

The count of this clonotype is one. V is TRBV6-5 and J is TRBJ2-5; D is undetermined. TRBJ2-1 matches the DNA end more closely, so the J call is doubtful. The CDR3 is 15 amino acids. CDR1 is MNHEY, CDR2 SVGAGI, per germline. The CDR3 here is CASSCSVTSYNEQFF. The DNA for the CDR3 is TGTGCCAGCAGTTGCTCGGTAACCTCCTACAATGAGCAGTTCTTC.

The V gene is TRBV5-1, the J gene TRBJ2-1; 10 bases line up with TRBD2. Germline CDR1 reads SGHRS; CDR2 reads YFSETQ. Trimming removed 2 bases from V and 8 bases from J; junction bases left unmatched: 7. The length of the CDR3 is 15 residues. CDR3 sequence reads: CASSFLAGVGYEQFF. Here the CDR3 DNA reads TGCGCCAGCAGCTTTCTAGCGGGGGTGGGCTATGAGCAGTTCTTC.

The gene calls are TRBV7-9 and TRBJ1-4, with a weak D call TRBD1 (5 bases). The germline V gene encodes CDR1 SEHNR and CDR2 FQNEAQ (reference sequence). V lost 4 bases, J lost 4 bases, and 13 bases lay in between. This CDR3 region has 15 residues. The chain's CDR3 is CASSSRATVNEKLFF. The CDR3 DNA reads as TGTGCCAGCAGCTCACGAGCGACAGTTAATGAAAAACTGTTTTTT. Full variable domain (remainder filled in from reference TRBV7-9 and TRBJ1-4): DTGVSQNPRHKITKRGQNVTFRCDPISEHNRLYWYRQTLGQGPEFLTYFQNEAQLEKSRLLSDRFSAERPKGSFSTLEIQRTEQGDSAMYLCASSSRATVNEKLFFGSGTQLSVL.

Concerning this clonotype: One junction end does not reproduce the germline sequence, and a read error may be involved. This rearrangement joins TRBV11-1 to TRBJ2-2; possibly TRBD2 for D (5 bases). The CDR3 length is 15 residues. Germline values: CDR1 SGHAT, CDR2 FQDESV (reference sequence). The DNA of the CDR3 is TGTGCCAGCAGCACGCCGATGGGAAGGCACGGGGAGCTGTCTTTT. Protein: CASSTPMGRHGELSF.

The gene calls are TRBV12-3 or TRBV12-4 and TRBJ1-5, with D perhaps TRBD1 (5 bases). Trimming pared 5 bases from V and 11 bases from J, leaving 13 bases between. This CDR3 contains 12 residues. CDR3 coding DNA: TGTGCCAGCAGTCCCACTAGACAGTCCCAGCATTTT. This gives the protein CASSPTRQSQHF.

The chain has TRBV28 and TRBJ2-4; D might be TRBD1 or TRBD2, each matching 5 bases. Germline CDR1 and CDR2: MDHEN and SYDVKM. Trimming removed 7 bases at V and 6 bases at J, with 25 bases between. The CDR3 totals 17 residues. CDR3 coding DNA: TGTGCCAGCAACCCTAGGGGACCTTCGGCGGTAGGAAACATTCAGTACTTC. It is translated as CASNPRGPSAVGNIQYF. The variable domain in full, with the rest retrieved from reference TRBV28 and TRBJ2-4, is DVKVTQSSRYLVKRTGEKVFLECVQDMDHENMFWYRQDPGLGLRLIYFSYDVKMKEKGDIPEGYSVSREKKERFSLILESASTNQTSMYLCASNPRGPSAVGNIQYFGAGTRLSVL.

For this clonotype: One end of the junction does not line up with germline, which may come from a read error. V usage is TRBV5-5 and J usage is TRBJ1-5; the D is unclear. Germline V CDR1 and CDR2: SGHKS, YYEKEE (reference sequence). The CDR3 spans 13 residues. The CDR3 spells CAGSLEGNQPQHF. The CDR3, as DNA: TGTGCCGGCAGCTTGGAGGGAAATCAGCCCCAGCATTTT.

Of note for this clonotype: This may be a read error, as it is one base from a much larger clone. J is TRBJ2-3 and V is TRBV29-1; TRBD1 agrees at 7 bases. The CDR3 covers 14 residues. CDR1 is SQVTM, CDR2 ANQGSEA, per germline. The trim removed 6 bases at V and 7 bases at J, leaving 13 bases unmatched. The CDR3 DNA is TGCAGCGTGGATGAGACTATAGGGGGCAATACGCAGTATTTT. This sequence encodes CSVDETIGGNTQYF.

This clonotype was counted only a few times. The gene calls are TRBV29-1 and TRBJ2-7, with D unclear. V was clipped by 6 bases and J by 7 bases, with 13 bases between them. The CDR3 is 11 residues long. Germline V gene sequence: CDR1 SQVTM, CDR2 ANQGSEA. The CDR3 region is CSVGNMEEQYF. DNA for the CDR3: TGCAGCGTGGGGAATATGGAGGAGCAGTACTTC.

This clonotype is a singleton in its sample. The junction differs from germline at one of its ends, possibly a read error. The rearrangement links TRBV4-3 to TRBJ2-1; D tentatively reads TRBD1 or TRBD2 (5 bases each). Germline V gene data show CDR1 as LGHNA and CDR2 as YSLEER. The CDR3 has 17 amino acids. CDR3 DNA sequence: TGCGCCAGCAGTCAGGAAAGGGGAGTTAGCTCCTACAATGAGCAGTCCTTC. It specifies CASSQERGVSSYNEQSF.

The rearrangement links TRBV4-1 to TRBJ2-7; D unresolved. In germline, CDR1 is MGHRA, CDR2 YSYEKL. CDR3 length: 17 amino acids. Trimming removed 1 base from V and 5 bases from J, with 21 bases in between. For the CDR3, the DNA is TGCGCCAGCAGCCAAGGTCAGTTCTCTAGTACGGTGGACGAGCAGTACTTC. Translated, it gives CASSQGQFSSTVDEQYF.

V usage is TRBV11-2 and J usage is TRBJ2-3, with TRBD2 matching over 7 bases. Germline CDR1 and CDR2: SGHAT and FQNNGV. With 9 bases clipped from V and 4 bases from J, the junction kept 13 bases outside the gene matches. The CDR3 consists of 15 residues. The CDR3 reads CASSPGSGRADTQYF. CDR3 sequence (DNA): TGTGCCAGTAGCCCAGGAAGTGGGAGGGCAGATACGCAGTATTTT.

In the case of this clonotype: At one boundary the junction diverges from the germline segment, which might be a read error. The chain has TRBV5-4 and TRBJ2-1; 8 bases line up with TRBD2. The CDR3 contains 16 residues. From germline, CDR1 is SGHNT and CDR2 YYREEE (reference sequence). The CDR3 sequence: CASSLELAGSYNGQFF. CDR3 coding DNA: TGTGCCAGCAGCTTGGAATTAGCGGGGTCCTACAATGGGCAGTTCTTC.

The gene calls are TRBV6-2 or TRBV6-3 and TRBJ2-3, with D unresolved. This CDR3 region has 13 residues. CDR1 is MNHEY, CDR2 SVGEGT, per germline. The V end was cut by 11 bases, the J end by 15 bases, with 27 bases between. CDR3 residues: CAGLTPGTDMQYF. The CDR3 nucleotides are TGTGCCGGATTGACCCCGGGCACAGATATGCAATATTTT.

This clonotype has at least ten counts. The chain is built from TRBV5-5 and TRBJ2-1; tentative D call: TRBD1 (6 bases). This CDR3 spans 16 amino acids. Trimming cost V 3 bases and J 5 bases, with 18 bases left between them. From germline, CDR1 is SGHKS and CDR2 YYEKEE (reference sequence). The CDR3 nucleotides are TGTGCCAGCAGCTCTCGGACAGCGAGAGGCAACAATGAGCAGTTCTTC. Residues: CASSSRTARGNNEQFF.

A few counts support this clonotype. The chain employs TRBV6-6 and TRBJ1-2; D is perhaps TRBD1 (6 bases). The CDR3 contains 16 residues. Germline V gene lookup returns CDR1 MNHNY and CDR2 SVGAGI (reference sequence). V was shortened by 5 bases and J by 7 bases, with 23 bases between the two germline ends. The CDR3 DNA reads as TGTGCCAGCAGTATATCACGGTCAGGGGTTTTGAGTGGCTACACCTTC. It specifies CASSISRSGVLSGYTF.

This clonotype has just a few counts. This chain links TRBV28 with TRBJ2-5, with 11 bases lining up with TRBD2. The CDR3 spans 15 residues. The V and J ends lost 3 bases and 2 bases, in that order; junction bases with no gene match: 2. From germline, CDR1 is MDHEN and CDR2 SYDVKM. The CDR3 DNA sequence: TGTGCCAGCAGTTTTTCTAGCGGGGGGCAAGAGACCCAGTACTTC. Its translation: CASSFSSGGQETQYF.

This clonotype was recorded at least ten times. The rearrangement links TRBV4-2 to TRBJ2-2; 9 nucleotides agree with TRBD2. Germline CDR1 and CDR2: LGHNA and YNFKEQ. V trimming: 0 bases; J trimming: 2 bases; junction bases outside the gene matches: 10. The CDR3 consists of 19 residues. Here the CDR3 DNA reads TGTGCCAGCAGCCAAGATCCGGTAGCGGGAGTCGCAAACACCGGGGAGCTGTTTTTT. It translates to CASSQDPVAGVANTGELFF.

Worth noting for this clonotype: With a much larger clone just one base away, this may be a read error. CDR3 sequence (DNA): TGTGCCAGCATCCCAGACAGGGGCTATCAGCCCCAGCATTTT. It is translated as CASIPDRGYQPQHF. The chain has TRBV6-5 and TRBJ1-5, with TRBD1 identical over 8 bases. Germline V lookup: CDR1 MNHEY, CDR2 SVGAGI. J gave up 5 bases and V 7 bases, and 7 bases lay outside the gene matches. The CDR3 sequence is 14 residues long.

Worth noting for this clonotype: The final CDR3 position lacks the conserved phenylalanine or tryptophan, pointing to a likely read error. The gene calls are TRBV11-2 and TRBJ1-1; D is unclear. The germline V gene encodes CDR1 SGHAT and CDR2 FQNNGV. This CDR3 is 15 amino acids long. CDR3 sequence (DNA): TGTGCTAGCAACTTGGCCCAACCCCCGGGGTTCCCGGCTTTCTCT. This codes for CASNLAQPPGFPAFS.

For this clonotype: The CDR3 does not end in the conserved phenylalanine or tryptophan, so this is likely a read error. This chain links TRBV28 with TRBJ1-5, with D tentatively TRBD1 (6 bases). CDR3 size: 13 residues. Looked up from germline, CDR1 is MDHEN and CDR2 is SYDVKM. V gave up 6 bases and J gave up 13 bases, with 19 bases separating them. CDR3 region: CASSPTGTVPQHL. The CDR3 region has the DNA TGTGCCAGCAGCCCAACAGGGACCGTACCTCAGCATCTT.